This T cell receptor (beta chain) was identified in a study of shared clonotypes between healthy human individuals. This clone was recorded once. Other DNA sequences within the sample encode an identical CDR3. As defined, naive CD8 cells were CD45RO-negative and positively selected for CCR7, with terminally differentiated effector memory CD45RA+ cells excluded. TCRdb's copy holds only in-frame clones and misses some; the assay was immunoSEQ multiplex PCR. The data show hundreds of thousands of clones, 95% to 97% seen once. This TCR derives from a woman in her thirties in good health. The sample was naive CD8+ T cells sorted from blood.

This CDR3 is CASSLAGHTGELFF. CDR3 nucleotides: TGTGCCAGCAGCTTAGCAGGGCACACCGGGGAGCTGTTTTTT. The chain uses TRBV7-9 and TRBJ2-2; D is ambiguous. Per the germline V gene, CDR1 is SEHNR and CDR2 is FQNEAQ (reference sequence). The CDR3 length is 14 residues. Trimming took off 0 bases at V and 3 bases at J, with 5 bases between the two ends.